Here is one T cell receptor (beta chain) with its context. This CDR3 fails to terminate in the conserved phenylalanine or tryptophan, so it likely reflects a read error. This entry comes from a study of regulatory T cells in long-lasting Graves disease. CDR3 regions were amplified by Arm-PCR using iRepertoire HTBI primers to build TCR beta libraries. From the multiplex PCR reads, TCRdb called clonotypes with MiXCR, one entry per CDR3 protein. The data show roughly 380,000 distinct CDR3 sequences, with about 16% seen just once and approximately 21% held by the top ten. Regarding time point: newly diagnosed GD, antithyroid drugs for less than 3 months. With RNA extracted from PBMCs as input, the TCR library was made. The CDR3 spans 12 residues. V gave up 7 bases and J gave up 6 bases, with 14 bases separating them. CDR1 and CDR2 (germline): SQVTM, ANQGSEA.

Sequenced here: peripheral blood mononuclear cells (PBMCs), sampled at new diagnosis, from a patient treated with antithyroid drugs. The V gene is TRBV29-1, the J gene TRBJ2-3, with D uncertain. The TCR was taken from a female donor with Graves disease. CDR3 amino acids: CSGTPLGDTQYL. The CDR3 bases are TGCAGCGGGACCCCTCTTGGGGATACGCAGTATCTT.